These 4 T cell receptor beta chains were all obtained from the same sample, sequenced in a study of blood T cell repertoires in COVID-19. Sequenced by immunoSEQ multiplex PCR; TCRdb stores in-frame clones only, minus some. Among around 140,000 clones listed, around 87% were seen once. Material for sequencing was peripheral blood. These receptors originate from a man older than 75 with acute or convalescent COVID-19.

The CDR3 DNA sequence: TGTGCCTGGAGTGTGGGAGGCTCCCGCTCCTACAATGAGCAGTTCTTC. Translated: CAWSVGGSRSYNEQFF. The V call is TRBV30, the J call TRBJ2-1, with D tentatively TRBD2 (6 bases). Germline V gives CDR1 GTSNPN, CDR2 SVGIG (reference sequence). CDR3 length: 16 residues. Between the trimmed V and J ends, which lost 0 bases and 0 bases, there was a span of 12 bases.

In this sample, this clone turned up a few times. The chain is built from TRBV7-9 and TRBJ2-2; no definite D call. The germline V gene has CDR1 SEHNR and CDR2 FQNEAQ (reference sequence). Trimming left V 1 base short and J 8 bases short, with 5 bases between. This CDR3 is 12 amino acids long. The DNA of the CDR3 is TGTGCCAGCAGCTTAGATAATGGGGAGCTGTTTTTT. Its translation is CASSLDNGELFF. The variable domain in full, completed from reference TRBV7-9 and TRBJ2-2, reads DTGVSQNPRHKITKRGQNVTFRCDPISEHNRLYWYRQTLGQGPEFLTYFQNEAQLEKSRLLSDRFSAERPKGSFSTLEIQRTEQGDSAMYLCASSLDNGELFFGEGSRLTVL.

The chain is built from TRBV21-1 and TRBJ1-5. TRBV21-1 is classified as a pseudogene. The CDR3 runs 15 residues. CDR3 bases: TGTGCCAGCAGCAAAGTAGAACAGGGAGGGCAGCCCCAGCATTTT. Its protein is CASSKVEQGGQPQHF.

This clone was recorded once. V and J are TRBV5-1 and TRBJ2-7, with 11 bases that match TRBD1. Germline CDR1 is SGHRS and CDR2 is YFSETQ. Germline trimming cut 8 bases from V and 3 bases from J; bases unmatched to any gene: 7. The CDR3 contains 14 residues. DNA of the CDR3: TGCGCCAGTGGGACCGGGACAGGGGGCTACGAGCAGTACTTC. Protein product: CASGTGTGGYEQYF. The full variable domain, rest sourced from reference TRBV5-1 and TRBJ2-7, is KAGVTQTPRYLIKTRGQQVTLSCSPISGHRSVSWYQQTPGQGLQFLFEYFSETQRNKGNFPGRFSGRQFSNSRSEMNVSTLELGDSALYLCASGTGTGGYEQYFGPGTRLTVT.